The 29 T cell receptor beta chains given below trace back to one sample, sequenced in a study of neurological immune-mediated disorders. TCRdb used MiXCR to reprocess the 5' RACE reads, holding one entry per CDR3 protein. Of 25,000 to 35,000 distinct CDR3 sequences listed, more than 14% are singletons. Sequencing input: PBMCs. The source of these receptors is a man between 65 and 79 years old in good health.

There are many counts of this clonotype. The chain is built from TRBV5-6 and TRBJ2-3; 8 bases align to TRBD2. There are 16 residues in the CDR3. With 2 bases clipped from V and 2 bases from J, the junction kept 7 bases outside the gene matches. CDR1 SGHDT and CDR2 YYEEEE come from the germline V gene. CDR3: CASSFAGGISTDTQYF. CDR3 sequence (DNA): TGTGCCAGCAGCTTTGCGGGGGGCATATCCACAGATACGCAGTATTTT. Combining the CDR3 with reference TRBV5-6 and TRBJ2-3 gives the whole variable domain DAGVTQSPTHLIKTRGQQVTLRCSPKSGHDTVSWYQQALGQGPQFIFQYYEEEERQRGNFPDRFSGHQFPNYSSELNVNALLLGDSALYLCASSFAGGISTDTQYFGPGTRLTVL.

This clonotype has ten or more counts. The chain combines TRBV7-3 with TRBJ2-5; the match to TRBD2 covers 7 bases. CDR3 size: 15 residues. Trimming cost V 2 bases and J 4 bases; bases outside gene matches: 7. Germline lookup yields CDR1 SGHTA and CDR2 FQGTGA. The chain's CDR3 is CASSLSGGLRETQYF. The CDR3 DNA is TGTGCCAGCAGCTTATCGGGAGGACTGCGAGAGACCCAGTACTTC.

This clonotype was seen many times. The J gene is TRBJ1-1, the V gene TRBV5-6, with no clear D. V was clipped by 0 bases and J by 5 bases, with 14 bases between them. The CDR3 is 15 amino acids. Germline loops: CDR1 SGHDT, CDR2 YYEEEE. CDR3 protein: CASSLARAGGTEAFF. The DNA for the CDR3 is TGTGCCAGCAGCTTGGCTCGGGCCGGTGGGACTGAAGCTTTCTTT.

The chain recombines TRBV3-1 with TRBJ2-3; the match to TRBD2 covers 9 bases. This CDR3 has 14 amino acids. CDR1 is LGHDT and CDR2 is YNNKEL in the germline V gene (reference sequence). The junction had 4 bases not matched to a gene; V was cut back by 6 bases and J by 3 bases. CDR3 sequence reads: CASSFSGSTDTQYF. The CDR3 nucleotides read TGTGCCAGCAGTTTTAGCGGGAGTACAGATACGCAGTATTTT.

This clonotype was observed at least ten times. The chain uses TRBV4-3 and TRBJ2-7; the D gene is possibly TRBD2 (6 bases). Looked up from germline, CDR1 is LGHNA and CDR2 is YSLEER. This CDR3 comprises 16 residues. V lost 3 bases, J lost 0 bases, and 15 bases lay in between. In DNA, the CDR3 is TGCGCCAGCAGCCAGGCGGTGGCGGGGAGCTCCTACGAGCAGTACTTC. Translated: CASSQAVAGSSYEQYF.

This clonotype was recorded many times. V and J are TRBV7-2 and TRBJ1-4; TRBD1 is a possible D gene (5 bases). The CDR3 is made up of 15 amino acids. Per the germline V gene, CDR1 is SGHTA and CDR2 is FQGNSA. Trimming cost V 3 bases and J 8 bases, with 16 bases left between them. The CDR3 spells CASSFGAGSREKLFF. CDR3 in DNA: TGTGCCAGCAGCTTCGGGGCAGGGAGTCGCGAAAAACTGTTTTTT.

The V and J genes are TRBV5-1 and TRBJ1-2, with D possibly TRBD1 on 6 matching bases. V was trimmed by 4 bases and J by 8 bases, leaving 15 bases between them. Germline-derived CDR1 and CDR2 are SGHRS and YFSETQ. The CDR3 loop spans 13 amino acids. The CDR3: CASSKGGRDGYTF. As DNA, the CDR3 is TGCGCCAGCAGCAAGGGGGGCAGGGACGGCTACACCTTC.

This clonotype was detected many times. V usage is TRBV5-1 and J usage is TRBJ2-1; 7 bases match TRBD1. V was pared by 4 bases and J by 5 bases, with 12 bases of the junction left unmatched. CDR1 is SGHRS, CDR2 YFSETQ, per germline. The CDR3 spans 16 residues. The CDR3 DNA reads TGCGCCAGCAGCAAAAACCCCGGGACAGACAACAATGAGCAGTTCTTC. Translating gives CASSKNPGTDNNEQFF.

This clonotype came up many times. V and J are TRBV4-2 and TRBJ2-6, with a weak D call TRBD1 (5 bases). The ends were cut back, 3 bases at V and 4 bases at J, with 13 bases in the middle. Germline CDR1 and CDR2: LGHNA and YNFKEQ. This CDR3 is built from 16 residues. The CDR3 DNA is TGTGCCAGCAGCCAGCAAGCAGGGTCCGGGGCCAACGTCCTGACTTTC. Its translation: CASSQQAGSGANVLTF.

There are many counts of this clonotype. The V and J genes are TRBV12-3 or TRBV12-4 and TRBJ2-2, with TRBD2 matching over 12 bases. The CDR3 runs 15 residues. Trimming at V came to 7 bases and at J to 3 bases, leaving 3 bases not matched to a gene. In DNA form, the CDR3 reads TGTGCCAGCACCCGACTAGCGGGGGACACCGGGGAGCTGTTTTTT. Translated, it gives CASTRLAGDTGELFF.

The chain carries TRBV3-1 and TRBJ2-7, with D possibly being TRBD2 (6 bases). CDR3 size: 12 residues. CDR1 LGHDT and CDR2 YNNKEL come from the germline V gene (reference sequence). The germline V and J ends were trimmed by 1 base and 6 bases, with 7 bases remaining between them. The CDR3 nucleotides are TGTGCCAGCAGCCAAGGGAGGGGCGAGCAGTACTTC. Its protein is CASSQGRGEQYF.

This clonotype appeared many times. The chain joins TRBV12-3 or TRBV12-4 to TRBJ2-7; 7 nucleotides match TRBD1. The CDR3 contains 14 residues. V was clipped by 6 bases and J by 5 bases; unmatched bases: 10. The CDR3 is CASRRGQPPDEQYF. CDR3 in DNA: TGTGCCAGCAGAAGGGGACAGCCTCCGGACGAGCAGTACTTC.

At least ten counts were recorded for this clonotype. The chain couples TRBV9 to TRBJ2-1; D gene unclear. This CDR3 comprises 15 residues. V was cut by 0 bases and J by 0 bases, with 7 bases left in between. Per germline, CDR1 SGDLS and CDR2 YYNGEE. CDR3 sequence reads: CASSVGDGSYNEQFF. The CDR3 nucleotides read TGTGCCAGCAGCGTAGGTGACGGCTCCTACAATGAGCAGTTCTTC.

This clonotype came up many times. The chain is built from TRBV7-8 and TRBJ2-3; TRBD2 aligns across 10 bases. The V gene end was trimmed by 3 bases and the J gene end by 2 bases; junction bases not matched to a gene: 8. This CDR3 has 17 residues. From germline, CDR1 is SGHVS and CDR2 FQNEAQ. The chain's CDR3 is CASSFLHLAGATDTQYF. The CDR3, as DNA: TGTGCCAGCAGCTTCCTTCACCTAGCGGGGGCCACAGATACGCAGTATTTT. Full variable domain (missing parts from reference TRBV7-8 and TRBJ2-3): GAGVSQSPRYKVAKRGQDVALRCDPISGHVSLFWYQQALGQGPEFLTYFQNEAQLDKSGLPSDRFFAERPEGSVSTLKIQRTQQEDSAVYLCASSFLHLAGATDTQYFGPGTRLTVL.

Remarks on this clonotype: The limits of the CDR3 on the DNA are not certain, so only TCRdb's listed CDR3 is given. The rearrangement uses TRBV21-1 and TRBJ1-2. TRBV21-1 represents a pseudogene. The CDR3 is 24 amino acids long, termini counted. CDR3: CASSIYLCSVEDYGGIRPNYGYTF.

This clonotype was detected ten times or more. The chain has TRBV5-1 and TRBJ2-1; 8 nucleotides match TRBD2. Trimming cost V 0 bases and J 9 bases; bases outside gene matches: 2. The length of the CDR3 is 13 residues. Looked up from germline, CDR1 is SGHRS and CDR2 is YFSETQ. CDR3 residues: CASSLERGREQFF. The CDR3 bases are TGCGCCAGCAGCTTGGAGCGGGGGCGTGAGCAGTTCTTC.

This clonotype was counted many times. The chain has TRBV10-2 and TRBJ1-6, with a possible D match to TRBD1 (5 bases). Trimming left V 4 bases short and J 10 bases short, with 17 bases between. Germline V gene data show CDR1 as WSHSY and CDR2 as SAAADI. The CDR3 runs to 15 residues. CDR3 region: CASSGLGNQGSPLHF. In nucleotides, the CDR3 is TGCGCCAGCAGTGGGCTGGGCAACCAGGGATCACCCCTCCACTTT.

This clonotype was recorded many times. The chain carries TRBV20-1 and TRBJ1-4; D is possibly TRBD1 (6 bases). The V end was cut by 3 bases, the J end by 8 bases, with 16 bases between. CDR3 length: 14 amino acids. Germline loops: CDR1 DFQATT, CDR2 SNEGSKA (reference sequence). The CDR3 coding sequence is TGCAGTGCTAGGGGGGCAGGGTCAGAAGAAAAACTGTTTTTT. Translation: CSARGAGSEEKLFF.

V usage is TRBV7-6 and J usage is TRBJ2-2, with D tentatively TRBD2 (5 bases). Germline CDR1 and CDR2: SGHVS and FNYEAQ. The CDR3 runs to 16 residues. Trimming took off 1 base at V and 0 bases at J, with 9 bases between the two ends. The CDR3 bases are TGTGCCAGCAGCTTAGTACCGGGGTCGAACACCGGGGAGCTGTTTTTT. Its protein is CASSLVPGSNTGELFF.

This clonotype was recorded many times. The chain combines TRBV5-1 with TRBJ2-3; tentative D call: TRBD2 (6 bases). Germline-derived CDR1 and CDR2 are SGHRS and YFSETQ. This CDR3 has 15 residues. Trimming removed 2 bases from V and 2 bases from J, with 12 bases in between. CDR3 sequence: CASSLGRGITDTQYF. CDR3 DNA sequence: TGCGCCAGCAGCTTAGGACGGGGGATCACAGATACGCAGTATTTT.

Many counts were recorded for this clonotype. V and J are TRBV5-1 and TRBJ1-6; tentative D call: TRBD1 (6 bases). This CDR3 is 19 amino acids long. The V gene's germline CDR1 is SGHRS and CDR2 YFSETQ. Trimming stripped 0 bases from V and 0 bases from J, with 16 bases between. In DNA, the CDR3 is TGCGCCAGCAGCTTGGCCGTGACAGGAGAGGGCTCCTATAATTCACCCCTCCACTTT. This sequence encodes CASSLAVTGEGSYNSPLHF.

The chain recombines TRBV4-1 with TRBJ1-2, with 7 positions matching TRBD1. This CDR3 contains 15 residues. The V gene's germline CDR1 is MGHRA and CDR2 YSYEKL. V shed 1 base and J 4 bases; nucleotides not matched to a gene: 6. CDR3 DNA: TGCGCCAGCAGCCAAGGGGGGACAGCTAGCTATGGCTACACCTTC. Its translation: CASSQGGTASYGYTF.

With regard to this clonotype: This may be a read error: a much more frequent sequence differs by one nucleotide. The CDR3 DNA reads TGCAGTGCTATAGATCTCACTAGCGGGGGGGTTAGCTCCTACAATGAGCAGTTCTTC. Protein product: CSAIDLTSGGVSSYNEQFF. The chain joins TRBV20-1 to TRBJ2-1; 13 bases are shared with TRBD2. Trimming took 4 bases from V and 0 from J; bases not matched to a gene: 12. Germline-derived CDR1 and CDR2 are DFQATT and SNEGSKA (reference sequence). CDR3 length equals 19 residues.

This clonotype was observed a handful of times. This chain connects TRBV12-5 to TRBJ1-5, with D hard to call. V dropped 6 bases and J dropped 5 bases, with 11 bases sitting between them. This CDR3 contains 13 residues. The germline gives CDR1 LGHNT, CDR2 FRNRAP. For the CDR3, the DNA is TGTGCTAGTGGGGGCCTAAACGATCAGCCCCAGCATTTT. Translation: CASGGLNDQPQHF.

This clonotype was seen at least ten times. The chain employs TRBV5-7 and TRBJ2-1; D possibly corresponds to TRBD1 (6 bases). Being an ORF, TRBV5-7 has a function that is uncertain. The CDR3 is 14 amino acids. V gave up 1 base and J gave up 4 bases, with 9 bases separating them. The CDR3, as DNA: TGTGCCAGCAGCTTGTTAGGGGGATACAATGAGCAGTTCTTC. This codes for CASSLLGGYNEQFF.

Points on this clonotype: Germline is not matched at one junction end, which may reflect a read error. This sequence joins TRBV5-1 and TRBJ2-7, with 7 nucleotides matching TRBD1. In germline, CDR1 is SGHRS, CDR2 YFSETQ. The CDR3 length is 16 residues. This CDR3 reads CANSQQGQKSSYDQYF. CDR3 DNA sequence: TGCGCCAACAGCCAGCAGGGACAGAAAAGCTCCTACGACCAGTACTTC.

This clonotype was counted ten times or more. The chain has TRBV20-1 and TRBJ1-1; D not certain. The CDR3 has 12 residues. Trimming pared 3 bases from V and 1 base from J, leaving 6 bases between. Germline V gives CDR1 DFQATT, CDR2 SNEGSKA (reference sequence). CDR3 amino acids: CSASRRNTEAFF. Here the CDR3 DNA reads TGCAGTGCTAGTAGGCGGAACACTGAAGCTTTCTTT.

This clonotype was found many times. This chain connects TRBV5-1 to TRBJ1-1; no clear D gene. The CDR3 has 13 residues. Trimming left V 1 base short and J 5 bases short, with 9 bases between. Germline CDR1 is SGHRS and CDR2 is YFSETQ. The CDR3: CASSLIGRTEAFF. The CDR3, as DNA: TGCGCCAGCAGCTTGATTGGGAGAACTGAAGCTTTCTTT.

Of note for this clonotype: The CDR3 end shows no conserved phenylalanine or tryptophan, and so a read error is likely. CDR3 amino acids: CATSDFTYTDTQYY. The CDR3 bases are TGTGCCACCAGTGATTTTACCTACACAGATACGCAGTATTAT. The V gene is TRBV24-1, the J gene TRBJ2-3; no clear D. Germline CDR1 and CDR2: KGHDR and SFDVKD. The V and J ends lost 1 base and 2 bases respectively, with 6 bases between them. CDR3 length equals 14 residues.